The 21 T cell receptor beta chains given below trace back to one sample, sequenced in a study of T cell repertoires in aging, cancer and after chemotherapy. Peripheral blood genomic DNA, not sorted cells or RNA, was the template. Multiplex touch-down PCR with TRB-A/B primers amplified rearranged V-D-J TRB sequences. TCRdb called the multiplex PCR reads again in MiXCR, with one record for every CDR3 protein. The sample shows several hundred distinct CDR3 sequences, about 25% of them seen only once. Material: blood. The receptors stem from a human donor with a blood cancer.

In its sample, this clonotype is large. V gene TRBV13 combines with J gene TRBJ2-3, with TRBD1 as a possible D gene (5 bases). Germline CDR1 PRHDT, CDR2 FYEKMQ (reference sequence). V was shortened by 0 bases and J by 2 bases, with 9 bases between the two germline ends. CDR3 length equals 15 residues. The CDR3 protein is CASSLGDSVTDTQYF. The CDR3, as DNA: TGTGCCAGCAGCTTAGGAGACAGCGTCACAGATACGCAGTATTTT.

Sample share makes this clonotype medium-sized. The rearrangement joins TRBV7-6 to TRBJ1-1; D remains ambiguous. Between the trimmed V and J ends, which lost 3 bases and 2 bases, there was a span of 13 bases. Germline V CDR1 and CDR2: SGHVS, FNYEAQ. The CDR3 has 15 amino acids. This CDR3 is CASSFGSGDNTEAFF. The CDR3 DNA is TGTGCCAGCAGCTTTGGTTCAGGCGATAACACTGAAGCTTTCTTT. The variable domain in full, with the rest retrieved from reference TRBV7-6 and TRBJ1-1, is GAGVSQSPRYKVTKRGQDVALRCDPISGHVSLYWYRQALGQGPEFLTYFNYEAQQDKSGLPNDRFSAERPEGSISTLTIQRTEQRDSAMYRCASSFGSGDNTEAFFGQGTRLTVV.

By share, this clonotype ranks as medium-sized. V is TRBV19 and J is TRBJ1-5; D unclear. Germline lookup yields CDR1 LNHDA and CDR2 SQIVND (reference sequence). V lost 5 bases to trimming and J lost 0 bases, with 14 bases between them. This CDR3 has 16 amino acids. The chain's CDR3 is CASSLPGWYSNQPQHF. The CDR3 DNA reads TGTGCCAGTAGTCTTCCGGGGTGGTATAGCAATCAGCCCCAGCATTTT.

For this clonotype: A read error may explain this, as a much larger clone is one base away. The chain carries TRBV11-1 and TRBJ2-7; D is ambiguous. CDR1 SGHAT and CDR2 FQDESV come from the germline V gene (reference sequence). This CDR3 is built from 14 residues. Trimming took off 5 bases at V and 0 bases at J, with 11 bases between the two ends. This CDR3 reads CASSPEHYSYEQYF. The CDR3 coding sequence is TGTGCCAGCAGCCCAGAGCACTACTCCTACGAGCAGTACTTC. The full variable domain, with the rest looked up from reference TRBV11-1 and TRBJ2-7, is EAEVAQSPRYKITEKSQAVAFWCDPISGHATLYWYRQILGQGPELLVQFQDESVVDDSQLPKDRFSAERLKGVDSTLKIQPAELGDSAMYLCASSPEHYSYEQYFGPGTRLTVT.

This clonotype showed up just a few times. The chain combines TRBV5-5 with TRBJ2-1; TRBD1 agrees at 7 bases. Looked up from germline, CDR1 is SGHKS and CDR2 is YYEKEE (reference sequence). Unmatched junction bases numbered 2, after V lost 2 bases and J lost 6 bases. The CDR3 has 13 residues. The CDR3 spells CASSFAGGNEQFF. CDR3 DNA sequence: TGTGCCAGCAGCTTCGCAGGGGGCAATGAGCAGTTCTTC.

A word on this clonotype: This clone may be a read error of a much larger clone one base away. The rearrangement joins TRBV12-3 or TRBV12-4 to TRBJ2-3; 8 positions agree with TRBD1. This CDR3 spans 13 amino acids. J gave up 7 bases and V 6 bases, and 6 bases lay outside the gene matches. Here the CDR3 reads CASRPDRENTQYF. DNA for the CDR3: TGTGCCAGCAGACCGGACAGGGAAAATACGCAGTATTTT.

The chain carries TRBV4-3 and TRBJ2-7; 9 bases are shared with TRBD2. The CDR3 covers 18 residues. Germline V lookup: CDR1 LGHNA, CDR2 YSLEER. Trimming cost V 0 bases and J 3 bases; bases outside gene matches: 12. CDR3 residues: CASSQDSFLAGDGYEQYF. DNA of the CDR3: TGCGCCAGCAGCCAAGATTCGTTTTTAGCGGGAGACGGCTACGAGCAGTACTTC.

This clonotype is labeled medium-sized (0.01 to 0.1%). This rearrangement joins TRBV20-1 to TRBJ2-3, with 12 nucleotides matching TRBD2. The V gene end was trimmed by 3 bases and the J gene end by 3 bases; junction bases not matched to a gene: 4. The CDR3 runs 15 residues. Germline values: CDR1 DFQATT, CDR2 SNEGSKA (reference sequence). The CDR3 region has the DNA TGCAGTGCTAGGACTAGCGGGAGTTGGACAGATACGCAGTATTTT. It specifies CSARTSGSWTDTQYF.

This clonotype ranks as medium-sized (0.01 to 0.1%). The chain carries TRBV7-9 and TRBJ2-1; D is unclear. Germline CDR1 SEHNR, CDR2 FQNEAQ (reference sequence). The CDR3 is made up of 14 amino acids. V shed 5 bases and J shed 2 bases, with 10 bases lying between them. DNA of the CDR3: TGTGCCAGCAGCCCACCCCCCGCCTACAATGAGCAGTTCTTC. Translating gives CASSPPPAYNEQFF.

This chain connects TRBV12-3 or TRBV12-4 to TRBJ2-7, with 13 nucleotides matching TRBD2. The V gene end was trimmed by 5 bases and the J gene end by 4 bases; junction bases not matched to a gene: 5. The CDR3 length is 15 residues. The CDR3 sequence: CASSPGLAGAYEQYF. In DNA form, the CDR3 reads TGTGCCAGCAGTCCCGGACTAGCGGGGGCATACGAGCAGTACTTC.

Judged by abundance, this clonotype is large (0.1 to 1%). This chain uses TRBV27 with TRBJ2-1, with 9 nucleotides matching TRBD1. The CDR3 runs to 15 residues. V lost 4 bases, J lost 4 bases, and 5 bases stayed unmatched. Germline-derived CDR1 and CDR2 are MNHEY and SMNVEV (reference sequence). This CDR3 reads CASSSPGQGYNEQFF. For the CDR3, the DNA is TGTGCCAGCAGTTCCCCGGGACAGGGTTACAATGAGCAGTTCTTC.

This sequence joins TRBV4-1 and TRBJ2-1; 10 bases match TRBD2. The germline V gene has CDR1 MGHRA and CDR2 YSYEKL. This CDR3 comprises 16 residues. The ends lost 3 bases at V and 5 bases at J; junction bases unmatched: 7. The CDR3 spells CASSQDPSGSDNEQFF. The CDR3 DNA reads TGCGCCAGCAGCCAGGACCCTAGCGGGAGTGACAATGAGCAGTTCTTC.

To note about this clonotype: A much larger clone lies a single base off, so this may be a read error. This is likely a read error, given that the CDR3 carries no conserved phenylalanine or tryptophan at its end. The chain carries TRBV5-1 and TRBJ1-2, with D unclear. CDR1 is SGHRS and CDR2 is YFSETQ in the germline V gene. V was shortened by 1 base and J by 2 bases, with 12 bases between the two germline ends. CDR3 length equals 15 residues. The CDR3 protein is CASSLNVLSNYGYTL. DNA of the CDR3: TGCGCCAGCAGCTTGAACGTGCTGTCGAACTATGGCTACACCTTA.

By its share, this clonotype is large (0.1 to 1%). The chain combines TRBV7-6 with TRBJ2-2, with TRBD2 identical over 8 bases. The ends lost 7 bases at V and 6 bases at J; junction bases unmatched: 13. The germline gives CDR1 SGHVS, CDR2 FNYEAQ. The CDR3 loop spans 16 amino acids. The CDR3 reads CASIRSGSGGSGELFF. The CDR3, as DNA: TGTGCCAGCATCCGAAGCGGGAGTGGAGGATCCGGGGAGCTGTTTTTT.

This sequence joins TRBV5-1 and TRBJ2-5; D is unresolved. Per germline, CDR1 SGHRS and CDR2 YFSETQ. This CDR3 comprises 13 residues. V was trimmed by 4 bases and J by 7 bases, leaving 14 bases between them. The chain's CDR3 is CASSMDDGVTQYF. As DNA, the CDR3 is TGCGCCAGCAGCATGGACGATGGAGTGACCCAGTACTTC.

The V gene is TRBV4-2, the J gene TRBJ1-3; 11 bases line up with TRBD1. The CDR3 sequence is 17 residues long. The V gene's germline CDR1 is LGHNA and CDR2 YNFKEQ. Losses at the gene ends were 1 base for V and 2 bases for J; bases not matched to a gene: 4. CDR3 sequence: CASSQGRGQGAGNTIYF. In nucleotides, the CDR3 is TGTGCCAGCAGCCAAGGGCGGGGACAGGGGGCTGGAAACACCATATATTTT.

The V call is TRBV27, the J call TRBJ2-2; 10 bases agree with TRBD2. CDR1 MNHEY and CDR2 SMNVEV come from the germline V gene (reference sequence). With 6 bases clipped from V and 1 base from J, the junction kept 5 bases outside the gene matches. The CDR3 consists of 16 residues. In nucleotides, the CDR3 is TGTGCCAGCAGATTAGTAGCGGGAGGGAACACCGGGGAGCTGTTTTTT. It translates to CASRLVAGGNTGELFF.

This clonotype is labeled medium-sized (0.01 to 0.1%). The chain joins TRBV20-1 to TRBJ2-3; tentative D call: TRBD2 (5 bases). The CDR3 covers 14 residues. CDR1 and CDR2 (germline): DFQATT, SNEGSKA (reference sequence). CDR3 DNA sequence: TGCAGGGAGGCCCCGCCCTTAAGCACAGATACGCAGTATTTT. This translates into CREAPPLSTDTQYF.

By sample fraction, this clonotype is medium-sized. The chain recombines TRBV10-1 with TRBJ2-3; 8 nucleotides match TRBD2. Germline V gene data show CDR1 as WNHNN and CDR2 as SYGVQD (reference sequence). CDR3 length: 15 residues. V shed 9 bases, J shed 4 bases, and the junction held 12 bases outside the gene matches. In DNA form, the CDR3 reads TGCGCCAGGACCCTCAGAGCGGGAGCGGCAGATACGCAGTATTTT. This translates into CARTLRAGAADTQYF.

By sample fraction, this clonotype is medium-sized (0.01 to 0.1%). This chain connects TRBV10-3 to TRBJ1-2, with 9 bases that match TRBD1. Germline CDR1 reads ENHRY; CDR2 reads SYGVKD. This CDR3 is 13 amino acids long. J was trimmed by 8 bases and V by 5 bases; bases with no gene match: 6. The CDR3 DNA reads TGTGCCATCAGTTCGGGACAGGGTATCGGCTACACCTTC. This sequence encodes CAISSGQGIGYTF.

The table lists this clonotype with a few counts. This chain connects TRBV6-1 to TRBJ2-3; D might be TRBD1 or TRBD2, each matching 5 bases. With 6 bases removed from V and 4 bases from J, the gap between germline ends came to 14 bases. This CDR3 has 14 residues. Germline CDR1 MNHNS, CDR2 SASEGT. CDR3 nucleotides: TGTGCCAGCAGGGGGGACCGTGTCCCAGATACGCAGTATTTT. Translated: CASRGDRVPDTQYF.